These T cell receptor beta chains were read from a single sample in a study of radiation and T cells in renal cell carcinoma. Only in-frame clones appear in the TCRdb table, and some are missing; sequencing was by immunoSEQ multiplex PCR. This sample has about 130,000 clones; 81% occur once, and the top ten carry approximately 6.3%. Specimen: blood, collected from a patient whose treatment included radiotherapy and nephrectomy. Receptors originate from a man in his fifties or sixties with renal cell carcinoma. Each CDR3 is given with its conserved first and last residue. D genes are given only for firm matches. Clone size appears in some rows only: once, few, many, or a class for an expanded clone.

v_call	clone_size	d_call	j_call	cdr3_nt	cdr3_aa
TRBV5-1	-	TRBD2	TRBJ2-4	TGCGCCAGCAGCCAAACTAGCGGGGAAAACATTCAGTACTTC	CASSQTSGENIQYF
TRBV30	-	-	TRBJ2-7	TGTGCCTGGAAGGCAGTGGACTACGAGCAGTACTTC	CAWKAVDYEQYF
TRBV7-6	-	TRBD1	TRBJ2-1	TGTGCCAGCAGCGCAACAGGGGGCGCGAATGAGCAGTTCTTC	CASSATGGANEQFF
TRBV29-1	-	-	TRBJ2-3	TGCAGCGTTACGACACACTCGGGACACACCTCAGGAGATACGCAGTATTTT	CSVTTHSGHTSGDTQYF
TRBV5-4	-	TRBD1	TRBJ2-7	TGTGCCAGCAGCTTGGGAGGGACAGGGGGCCGCTACGAGCAGTACTTC	CASSLGGTGGRYEQYF
TRBV2	-	-	TRBJ2-7	TGTGCCAGCAGTGACGGCAGGGCCCCCTACGAGCAGTACTTC	CASSDGRAPYEQYF
TRBV29-1	few	-	TRBJ2-7	TGCAGCGTGTTCCGGACAGAGCCCTACGAGCAGTACTTC	CSVFRTEPYEQYF
TRBV13	-	TRBD1	TRBJ1-2	TGTGCCAGCAGCTCATACACAGGGGGCGCGGTGAGGTACACCTTC	CASSSYTGGAVRYTF
TRBV5-1	few	TRBD1	TRBJ2-7	TGCGCCAGCAGCCGAGACGCAGGGGGCTCGGGGGAGCAGTACTTC	CASSRDAGGSGEQYF
TRBV5-1	-	-	TRBJ2-7	TGCGCCAGCAGCTGGTCCGAAGGGTACCTCTACGAGCAGTACTTC	CASSWSEGYLYEQYF
TRBV28	once	-	TRBJ1-2	TGTGCCAGCAGTCCCGACTCTAACTATGGCTACACCTTC	CASSPDSNYGYTF
TRBV29-1	-	-	TRBJ2-7	TGCAGCGTTGGTAGTGATTCCTACGAGCAGTACTTC	CSVGSDSYEQYF
TRBV11-3	-	-	TRBJ2-2	TGTGCCAGCAGCTTATCTCCGAACACCGGGGAGCTGTTTTTT	CASSLSPNTGELFF
TRBV7-9	-	-	TRBJ2-3	TGTGCCAGCAGCTTAGTTCCGGCAGATACGCAGTATTTT	CASSLVPADTQYF
TRBV5-4	-	TRBD2	TRBJ2-5	TGTGCCAGCAGCTTGTGGGGGGGGGAAGAGACCCAGTACTTC	CASSLWGGEETQYF
TRBV7-8	-	TRBD2	TRBJ2-5	TGTGCCAGCAGCCCGGCGGGACTAGCGGGGACCCAAGAGACCCAGTACTTC	CASSPAGLAGTQETQYF
TRBV21-1	-	-	TRBJ1-2	TGTGCCAGCAGCAAAGCGGCAGGGGTATGGTGTGGCTACACCTTC	CASSKAAGVWCGYTF
TRBV6-6	-	TRBD1	TRBJ1-2	TGTGCCAGCAGTTACCTAGACAGGGGGGACAACTATGGCTACACCTTC	CASSYLDRGDNYGYTF
TRBV6-4	-	TRBD1	TRBJ2-3	TGTGCCAGCAGCGTAAACAGGGGGCGGTTTGTGAGTACAGATACGCAGTATTTT	CASSVNRGRFVSTDTQYF
TRBV12-5	-	TRBD1	TRBJ2-7	TGTGCTAGTGGTCCAGGACAGGGGGAATTCTCCTACGAGCAGTACTTC	CASGPGQGEFSYEQYF
TRBV7-2	-	-	TRBJ2-7	TGTGCCAGCAGCACCTCCTACGAGCAGTACTTC	CASSTSYEQYF
TRBV7-3	-	-	TRBJ2-2	TGTGCCAGCAGCTCAAGGGACGGCCAGAGGGTTGGGGAGCTGTTTTTT	CASSSRDGQRVGELFF
TRBV18	medium-sized	-	TRBJ2-3	TGTGCCAGCTCAGGGATGACAGGCGCCACAGATACGCAGTATTTT	CASSGMTGATDTQYF
TRBV28	-	-	TRBJ2-6	TGTGCCAGCAGTTTATATTTCGGGGACTTGGGCTCTGGGGCCAACGTCCTGACTTTC	CASSLYFGDLGSGANVLTF
TRBV30	-	TRBD1	TRBJ2-7	TGTGCCTGGAGAGCCGGGACAGGGAGCGACGAGCAGTACTTC	CAWRAGTGSDEQYF
TRBV10-1	-	-	TRBJ2-7	TGCGCCAGCAGTGAGTCTGATGGGGACCCATCGAACTTC	CASSESDGDPSNF
TRBV18	-	-	TRBJ2-3	TGTGCCAGCTCACCCCGGTCGGCGGCCACCAATACGCAGTATTTT	CASSPRSAATNTQYF
TRBV30	few	TRBD1	TRBJ1-1	TGTGCCTGGGGACACCGGGACAGGAACACTGAAGCTTTCTTT	CAWGHRDRNTEAFF
TRBV5-1	-	TRBD2	TRBJ2-5	TGCGCCAGCAGCTTGACTAGCGCTCAAGGGGAGACCCAGTACTTC	CASSLTSAQGETQYF
TRBV30	-	-	TRBJ2-2	TGTGCCTGGAGCTACCTTTTAACTACCGGGGAGCTGTTTTTT	CAWSYLLTTGELFF
TRBV2	once	-	TRBJ2-5	TGTGCCAGCAGTGGCTTCGGCGTTGAGACCCAGTACTTC	CASSGFGVETQYF
TRBV27	-	TRBD1	TRBJ1-2	TGTGCCAGCGGCCAGACAGGGAATAATGGCTACACCTTC	CASGQTGNNGYTF
TRBV10-3	few	-	TRBJ1-2	TGTGCCATCAGTGGTAGTGGGCGGTACGCTAACTATGGCTACACCTTC	CAISGSGRYANYGYTF
TRBV29-1	-	-	TRBJ1-2	TGCAGCGTTGAAAGGGCCTATGGCTACACCTTC	CSVERAYGYTF
TRBV10-3	few	-	TRBJ1-6	TGTGCCATCAGGGACTCAGATTCACCCCTCCACTTT	CAIRDSDSPLHF
TRBV5-1	-	-	TRBJ1-3	TGCGCCAGCAGCAAGGACAGCGGCTCTGGAAACACCATATATTTT	CASSKDSGSGNTIYF
TRBV7-3	-	TRBD1	TRBJ2-7	TGTGCCAGCAGCTTAATTCGGGACAGGGGCCCTACCGGTTTCTACGAGCAGTACTTC	CASSLIRDRGPTGFYEQYF